This T cell receptor (beta chain) was profiled in a study of human T cells and chemical hapten exposure (dated by TCRdb to about 2021). With regard to the full study: For sensitization, 2% DPC in acetone was applied to an approximately 2 cm by approximately 2 cm area of upper inner arm skin. The libraries were sequenced as a pool, and the TCR yield per sample differed mostly because of small variations in library volumes within the pool. This study followed changes in the peripheral blood TCR repertoire in vivo during primary and secondary sensitization of alopecia patients to the hapten diphenylcyclopropenone (DPC). For TCR sequencing, blood came from 25 to 35 alopecia patients at anywhere from one to four time points (pre-sensitization, 2, 6 and 24 weeks). Patch testing was done on the upper back using Finn chambers containing 0.01% DPC, and results were scored after 6 days according to International Contact Dermatitis Research Group standards. Blood samples were taken from patients before sensitization (week 0) and then at 2, 6 and about 24 weeks after DPC sensitization. Alopecia areata with under or over 50% scalp involvement, alopecia totalis and alopecia universalis were represented in the patient cohort, which was mostly female. Patients additionally received weekly therapeutic DPC doses to the scalp throughout the approximately 24-week study period.

In the paper's terms, the time point label means: patch test 2, 6 weeks after DPC sensitization. The label giving this sample's treatment or condition can be read as: therapeutic diphenylcyclopropenone sensitization with weekly scalp DPC. At each patch-test visit, blood was drawn before the patch test was applied. Patients were considered eligible if aged 18 to 70, diagnosed with alopecia and deemed suitable for DPC therapy, and patients were excluded if pregnant. Unfractionated whole blood was collected in Tempus Blood RNA tubes, and total RNA was extracted from that blood. Results the study describes overall, beyond this receptor: Alopecia, a presumed autoimmune disease, was present in all patients, so the immune response of the patients might differ from that of healthy individuals. After repeated subsampling, the strength of the expansion versus patch-test correlation and the threshold at which it became significant changed. DPC sensitization did not change how many TCRs were above 1 in 1000 frequency, and no evidence was found of alterations in global repertoire structure. Patch test score was positively correlated with the number of PT1 expanded TCRs, with significance at thresholds 8, 16 and 32 but not at 4. Expanded TCRs formed significantly more large CDR3 similarity clusters than pre-sensitization or healthy control sets, consistent with antigen-driven responses.

Here V drops 0 bases and J drops 7 bases, and the junction holds 9 bases not matched to any gene. Taken from cysteine to phenylalanine, the CDR3 has 16 residues. The kept DNA is CDR3 alone, 48 bases in frame from the first base. CDR1 and CDR2, looked up from the germline V gene, are LGHNA and YSLEER. Receptor amplification or capture employed RACE. The sequencer listed for this sample is NextSeq 500. During library preparation, unique molecular identifiers were attached to individual cDNA molecules so that TCRs could be counted quantitatively and reproducibly. From each blood RNA sample, both TCR alpha and TCR beta chains were sequenced. As for the authors' bioinformatics: Samples had a median of about 96,000 TCRs, with a range from 23,224 to 690,600. The Decombinator software suite was used to annotate the V, J and CDR3 of the TCR reads. To make PS versus PT1 abundance plots, every sample was subsampled to the same number of TCRs (28,000). Expanded TCRs were defined as absent before sensitization and observed at least eight times at the 2-week time point. The public reads were quality trimmed at Q25 with fastp and then assembled into clones with MiXCR by TCRdb, keeping productive beta chains. Each CDR3 protein appears once, grouped with its most common genes and DNA. In this record, the V and J calls reflect TCRdb's handling and not the investigators' own analysis. For this sample the table gives hundreds of thousands of distinct CDR3 sequences, of which just under 6.5% were detected only once. Around 5.6% of the sample is held by the ten biggest clonotypes.

Comments on this clonotype: The clone's antigen remains unknown. The input lacks base qualities; no much larger clone sits a single base away.

Sequences were derived from whole blood, sampled in connection with sensitization to the hapten diphenylcyclopropenone (DPC). This chain joins TRBV4-3 to TRBJ2-7; 10 bases in between match TRBD2. This clonotype was obtained from a woman under 30 with alopecia areata. Some clones in this sample may be carry-over from other donors' samples. The CDR3 region: CASSQEKAGGPEEQYF. The DNA sequence is as follows: TGCGCCAGCAGCCAAGAAAAAGCGGGGGGGCCGGAAGAGCAGTACTTC.